What follows are 21 T cell receptor beta chains derived from one specimen sequenced in a study of response to subunit inactivated influenza vaccine. MiXCR, run by TCRdb on the RT-PCR reads, gives a single entry per CDR3 protein. The data hold about 570,000 distinct CDR3 sequences, with 10% to 15% observed a single time. Material: PBMCs from blood, obtained on the day of vaccination. These receptors originate from a man over 45 who received an inactivated influenza vaccine.

The genes are TRBV20-1 and TRBJ1-1; unclear D gene. Germline V gene lookup returns CDR1 DFQATT and CDR2 SNEGSKA (reference sequence). The CDR3 runs 13 residues. With 2 bases removed from V and 1 base from J, the gap between germline ends came to 8 bases. The CDR3 DNA is TGCAGTGCTAGAATTGGGTCGAACACTGAAGCTTTCTTT. This codes for CSARIGSNTEAFF.

In its sample, this clonotype was seen a few times. This chain joins TRBV4-1 and TRBJ2-2, with D tentatively TRBD1 or TRBD2 (5 bases each). Trimming took 1 base from V and 5 from J, leaving 11 bases between them. CDR1 is MGHRA and CDR2 is YSYEKL in the germline V gene. The CDR3 loop spans 15 amino acids. The CDR3 spells CASSQGTWGTGELFF. For the CDR3, the DNA is TGCGCCAGCAGCCAAGGCACTTGGGGGACCGGGGAGCTGTTTTTT.

The rearrangement links TRBV29-1 to TRBJ1-1; D gene uncertain. Germline values: CDR1 SQVTM, CDR2 ANQGSEA. The CDR3 spans 12 residues. This chain's CDR3 is CRAGPQGTEAFF. Written as DNA, the CDR3 is TGCAGGGCCGGGCCGCAAGGCACTGAAGCTTTCTTT.

This clonotype has ten or more counts. One junction end disagrees with the germline gene, perhaps due to a read error. CDR3 sequence reads: CASSLGPGAYEQYF. DNA of the CDR3: TGCGCCAGCAGCTTGGGCCCGGGGGCCTACGAGCAGTACTTC. The chain joins TRBV7-6 to TRBJ2-7, with TRBD2 as a possible D gene (6 bases). This CDR3 contains 14 residues. Germline CDR1 and CDR2: SGHVS and FNYEAQ.

The rearrangement links TRBV2 to TRBJ1-5, with D possibly matching TRBD1 (5 bases). Germline V gene lookup returns CDR1 SNHLY and CDR2 FYNNEI. The CDR3 sequence is 17 residues long. V was clipped by 1 base and J by 1 base, with 14 bases between them. CDR3 nucleotide sequence: TGTGCCAGCAGTGAAGTGTCTTGGGGGGTCAGCAATCAGCCCCAGCATTTT. Translating gives CASSEVSWGVSNQPQHF.

This clonotype was counted between two and nine times. The J gene is TRBJ1-5, the V gene TRBV20-1, with a tentative D call TRBD1 (6 bases). The CDR3 has 13 residues. The V end was cut by 0 bases, the J end by 7 bases, with 10 bases between. The germline gives CDR1 DFQATT, CDR2 SNEGSKA (reference sequence). The CDR3 protein is CSARDVQGQPQHF. In DNA form, the CDR3 reads TGCAGTGCTAGAGATGTTCAGGGGCAGCCCCAGCATTTT.

This chain connects TRBV6-5 to TRBJ1-2; TRBD1 might be the D (5 bases). Germline CDR1 and CDR2: MNHEY and SVGAGI. This CDR3 region has 13 residues. The V end was cut by 5 bases, the J end by 8 bases, with 15 bases between. CDR3 sequence: CASSNLWDGGYTF. CDR3 nucleotide sequence: TGTGCCAGCAGTAACCTGTGGGACGGCGGCTACACCTTC.

V and J are TRBV7-9 and TRBJ1-4; D unresolved. The CDR3 is 15 residues long. Trimming left V 3 bases short and J 6 bases short, with 14 bases between. Germline lookup yields CDR1 SEHNR and CDR2 FQNEAQ (reference sequence). DNA of the CDR3: TGTGCCAGCAGCTTGAAAACCCCTTGGGATGAAAAACTGTTTTTT. Translation gives CASSLKTPWDEKLFF.

The sample holds a few counts of this clonotype. This CDR3 is CASSPAGGFMSTDTQYF. The CDR3 region has the DNA TGTGCCAGCAGTCCCGCTGGAGGGTTCATGAGCACAGATACGCAGTATTTT. The rearrangement joins TRBV28 to TRBJ2-3; possibly TRBD2 for D (6 bases). The CDR3 loop spans 17 amino acids. The germline V and J ends were trimmed by 5 bases and 0 bases, with 18 bases remaining between them. Per germline, CDR1 MDHEN and CDR2 SYDVKM.

This clonotype was detected ten times or more. The chain has TRBV7-8 and TRBJ2-7; 8 bases are shared with TRBD1. J gave up 0 bases and V 5 bases, and 12 bases lay outside the gene matches. The CDR3 extends over 17 amino acids. Germline V gene data show CDR1 as SGHVS and CDR2 as FQNEAQ. Written as DNA, the CDR3 is TGTGCCAGCAGCCCGGGGACAGGTTCGGTGGGCTCCTACGAGCAGTACTTC. The encoded protein is CASSPGTGSVGSYEQYF. Variable domain in full (rest from reference TRBV7-8 and TRBJ2-7): GAGVSQSPRYKVAKRGQDVALRCDPISGHVSLFWYQQALGQGPEFLTYFQNEAQLDKSGLPSDRFFAERPEGSVSTLKIQRTQQEDSAVYLCASSPGTGSVGSYEQYFGPGTRLTVT.

The chain links TRBV2 to TRBJ2-2; TRBD2 aligns across 7 bases. Germline lookup yields CDR1 SNHLY and CDR2 FYNNEI. V lost 7 bases to trimming and J lost 5 bases; unmatched junction nucleotides: 13. The CDR3 totals 16 residues. CDR3 in DNA: TGTGCCAGCAAAGGCAGCGCGGGAGATGGAACCGGGGAGCTGTTTTTT. The encoded protein is CASKGSAGDGTGELFF. The full variable domain, its missing parts supplied by reference TRBV2 and TRBJ2-2, is EPEVTQTPSHQVTQMGQEVILRCVPISNHLYFYWYRQILGQKVEFLVSFYNNEISEKSEIFDDQFSVERPDGSNFTLKIRSTKLEDSAMYFCASKGSAGDGTGELFFGEGSRLTVL.

The chain couples TRBV7-9 to TRBJ2-5; 7 bases fit TRBD1. CDR1 and CDR2 from the germline V gene are SEHNR and FQNEAQ (reference sequence). Trimming cost V 10 bases and J 6 bases; bases outside gene matches: 17. The CDR3 runs to 15 residues. The DNA of the CDR3 is TGTGCCACCGACGCACGACAGGGCGCCGTGCAGACCCAGTACTTC. Residues: CATDARQGAVQTQYF.

This clonotype was counted between two and nine times. The J gene is TRBJ1-1, the V gene TRBV9; TRBD1 aligns across 7 bases. The CDR3 is 18 amino acids. Germline values: CDR1 SGDLS, CDR2 YYNGEE. Unmatched junction bases numbered 13, after V lost 2 bases and J lost 0 bases. Here the CDR3 reads CASSVVRDSRFMNTEAFF. CDR3 coding DNA: TGTGCCAGCAGCGTGGTCAGGGACAGCCGATTCATGAACACTGAAGCTTTCTTT.

The chain uses TRBV4-3 and TRBJ2-3; no definite D call. Trimming took 0 bases from V and 5 from J, leaving 15 bases between them. This CDR3 contains 16 residues. The germline CDR1 and CDR2 sequences are LGHNA and YSLEER. CDR3 protein: CASSQDPGFSLDTQYF. CDR3 nucleotide sequence: TGCGCCAGCAGCCAAGATCCTGGCTTTTCCTTAGATACGCAGTATTTT.

In this sample, this clonotype turned up many times. The rearrangement links TRBV6-2 or TRBV6-3 to TRBJ2-4, with D maybe TRBD2 (6 bases). The CDR3 totals 16 residues. Germline V CDR1 and CDR2: MNHEY, SVGEGT. V dropped 7 bases and J dropped 1 base, with 17 bases sitting between them. Here the CDR3 reads CASTWAGLGAKNIQYF. The CDR3 DNA sequence: TGTGCCAGCACCTGGGCGGGGCTGGGGGCCAAAAACATTCAGTACTTC.

This clonotype was detected a few times. J is TRBJ2-7 and V is TRBV6-5; a possible D gene is TRBD2 (6 bases). Germline CDR1 is MNHEY and CDR2 is SVGAGI. Trimming left V 2 bases short and J 5 bases short, with 13 bases between. This CDR3 has 14 amino acids. This CDR3 reads CASSYEAGLNEQYF. DNA of the CDR3: TGTGCCAGCAGTTACGAGGCGGGGCTCAACGAGCAGTACTTC.

This rearrangement joins TRBV3-1 to TRBJ2-5; the match to TRBD2 covers 7 bases. Germline V gives CDR1 LGHDT, CDR2 YNNKEL (reference sequence). V lost 1 base to trimming and J lost 2 bases; unmatched junction nucleotides: 10. The CDR3 runs to 17 residues. Written as DNA, the CDR3 is TGTGCCAGCAGCCAAGTTTTGGAGCGGGAAGGGCAAGAGACCCAGTACTTC. It translates to CASSQVLEREGQETQYF.

On this clonotype: The junction does not match germline at one end; this may be a read error. The rearrangement links TRBV20-1 to TRBJ2-7, with D possibly matching TRBD2 (6 bases). This CDR3 spans 15 amino acids. Germline CDR1 reads DFQATT; CDR2 reads SNEGSKA (reference sequence). DNA of the CDR3: TGCTGTGCTAGCACGCCGCGGCGGGGACCCTACGAGCAGTACTTC. It translates to CCASTPRRGPYEQYF.

DNA of the CDR3: TGCAGTGCTAGAGATCCCGCCCGGACAGAAACAGATACGCAGTATTTT. Its translation: CSARDPARTETDTQYF. The chain combines TRBV20-1 with TRBJ2-3, with D perhaps TRBD1 (6 bases). The V gene's germline CDR1 is DFQATT and CDR2 SNEGSKA (reference sequence). This CDR3 has 16 amino acids. Trimming took 0 bases from V and 3 from J, leaving 16 bases between them.

The rearrangement joins TRBV9 to TRBJ2-2; TRBD1 agrees at 8 bases. The J segment lost 4 bases and the V segment lost 1 base, leaving 3 bases of the junction unmatched. In germline, CDR1 is SGDLS, CDR2 YYNGEE. There are 15 residues in the CDR3. CDR3 bases: TGTGCCAGCAGCGTAAACAGGGGGGTCACCGGGGAGCTGTTTTTT. Translation: CASSVNRGVTGELFF.

This sequence joins TRBV3-1 and TRBJ2-5; the D is unclear. CDR3 length: 12 residues. Germline V gene sequence: CDR1 LGHDT, CDR2 YNNKEL (reference sequence). The ends were cut back, 2 bases at V and 6 bases at J, with 7 bases in the middle. CDR3 loop: CASSQSEKTQYF. In nucleotides, the CDR3 is TGTGCCAGCAGCCAATCGGAAAAGACCCAGTACTTC.